The source of this T cell receptor (beta chain) is a study of blood T cell repertoires in COVID-19. Overall study: Samples came from the United States, Italy and Spain, spanning acute and convalescent COVID-19. PBMCs, B-cell-depleted T cells, or T cells provided the cDNA or gDNA that made up the material.

Repertoires were generated with immunoSEQ multiplex PCR, while TCRdb's copy carries only in-frame clones and drops some. This table has a few hundred thousand clones, less than 90% appearing once. The count of this clone is one. Looked up from germline, CDR1 is MNHEY and CDR2 is SVGEGT. The ends were cut back, 5 bases at V and 2 bases at J, with 12 bases in the middle. The CDR3 covers 14 residues. This TCR came from a woman in her forties or fifties with acute or convalescent COVID-19. The rearrangement joins TRBV6-2 or TRBV6-3 to TRBJ1-1; D perhaps matches TRBD1 (6 bases). Sequencing used peripheral blood. CDR3 sequence reads: CASSPWTVNTEAFF. The DNA for the CDR3 is TGTGCCAGCAGTCCCTGGACAGTAAACACTGAAGCTTTCTTT.